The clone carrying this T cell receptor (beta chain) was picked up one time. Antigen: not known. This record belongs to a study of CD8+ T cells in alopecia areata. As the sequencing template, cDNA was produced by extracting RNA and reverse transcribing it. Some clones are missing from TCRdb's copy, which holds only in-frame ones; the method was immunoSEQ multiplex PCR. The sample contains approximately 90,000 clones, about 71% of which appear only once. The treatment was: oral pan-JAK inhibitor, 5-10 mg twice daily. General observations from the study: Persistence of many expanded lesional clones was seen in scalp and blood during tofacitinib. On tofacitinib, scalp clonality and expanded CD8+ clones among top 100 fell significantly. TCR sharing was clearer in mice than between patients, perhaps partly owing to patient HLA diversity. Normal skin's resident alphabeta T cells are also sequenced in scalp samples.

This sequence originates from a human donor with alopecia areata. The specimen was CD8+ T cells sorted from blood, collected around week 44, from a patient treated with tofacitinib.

The CDR3 loop is CASSLAVGTYEQYF. DNA of the CDR3: TGCGCCAGCAGCTTGGCCGTCGGTACCTACGAGCAGTACTTC. V is TRBV5-1 and J is TRBJ2-7; D remains ambiguous. Trimming took off 0 bases at V and 2 bases at J, with 9 bases between the two ends. There are 14 residues in the CDR3. The germline V gene encodes CDR1 SGHRS and CDR2 YFSETQ.